These 22 T cell receptor beta chains were all obtained from the same sample, sequenced in a study of metastatic and nonmetastatic thyroid tumors. With MiXCR, TCRdb reprocessed the PCR reads. The sample contains about 45,000 clones, less than 5% of which appear only once. Each patient went into thyroid surgery without having received any treatment. The sequenced material came from blood. These receptors all stem from a female donor with papillary thyroid cancer or a benign thyroid nodule (not recorded which). Some clones in this sample may be carry-over from other donors' samples.

Regarding this clone: A much larger clone differs from this one at a single base, so this may be a read error. The identical CDR3 is also encoded by other nucleotide sequences in the sample. The chain joins TRBV27 to TRBJ2-3, with D uncertain. The CDR3 covers 13 residues. CDR1 is MNHEY, CDR2 SMNVEV, per germline (reference sequence). The CDR3 spells CANSLSRPDTQYF. The CDR3 DNA follows: TGTGCCAACAGTTTAAGTCGGCCAGATACGCAGTATTTT.

This clone was found many times. This chain joins TRBV4-1 and TRBJ2-5; 9 bases are a match to TRBD2. Germline V gives CDR1 MGHRA, CDR2 YSYEKL. V dropped 1 base and J dropped 0; count of bases not matched to a gene: 3. CDR3 length equals 16 residues. In DNA form, the CDR3 reads TGCGCCAGCAGCCAAGCCACTAGCGGGTACCAAGAGACCCAGTACTTC. It specifies CASSQATSGYQETQYF.

This clone came up many times. The chain has TRBV30 and TRBJ1-1, with no clear D. This CDR3 is built from 15 residues. The V gene's germline CDR1 is GTSNPN and CDR2 SVGIG (reference sequence). Trimming took 3 bases from V and 1 from J, leaving 15 bases between them. The CDR3 protein is CAWSPHQLGNTEAFF. The CDR3 nucleotides are TGTGCCTGGAGCCCCCATCAGCTTGGGAACACTGAAGCTTTCTTT.

The sample holds many counts of this clone. A junction boundary mismatches the germline segment, possibly from a read error. The same CDR3 is also encoded by other DNA sequences in this sample. The chain couples TRBV12-3 or TRBV12-4 to TRBJ2-3; D unclear. The CDR3 length is 15 residues. The CDR3 is CASSPGPPFPDTQYF. The CDR3 region has the DNA TGCGCCAGCAGCCCTGGACCCCCCTTTCCAGATACGCAGTATTTT.

This clone has a count of ten or more. This chain uses TRBV20-1 with TRBJ1-4; D is perhaps TRBD1 (6 bases). The germline V gene encodes CDR1 DFQATT and CDR2 SNEGSKA (reference sequence). V lost 3 bases and J lost 8, with 19 bases in between. There are 15 residues in the CDR3. CDR3 residues: CSARPIGGRGEKLFF. In nucleotides, the CDR3 is TGCAGTGCTAGGCCCATAGGGGGGCGAGGGGAAAAACTGTTTTTT.

The table lists this clone with many counts. This chain uses TRBV12-3 or TRBV12-4 with TRBJ2-5; 9 bases fit TRBD1. The CDR3 has 16 amino acids. J was trimmed by 5 bases and V by 0 bases; bases with no gene match: 7. The CDR3 region is CASSLATGQGGETQYF. CDR3 sequence (DNA): TGTGCCAGCAGTTTAGCGACGGGACAGGGAGGGGAGACCCAGTACTTC.

This clone was observed many times. The CDR3 DNA sequence: TGTGCCAGCAGTGTTGACGGACAGGGGTACAATGAGCAGTTCTTC. Its protein product is CASSVDGQGYNEQFF. The chain carries TRBV2 and TRBJ2-1; 9 bases map to TRBD1. V dropped 4 bases and J dropped 4; count of bases not matched to a gene: 5. The CDR3 is 15 residues long. Germline V gives CDR1 SNHLY, CDR2 FYNNEI.

At least ten counts were recorded for this clone. This CDR3 reads CASSQATPEQFF. The CDR3 bases are TGCGCCAGCAGCCAAGCCACCCCTGAGCAGTTCTTC. The rearrangement joins TRBV4-1 to TRBJ2-1, with no clear D. CDR3 size: 12 residues. The germline gives CDR1 MGHRA, CDR2 YSYEKL. Trimming removed 1 base from V and 9 bases from J, with 7 bases in between.

At least ten counts were recorded for this clone. The chain is built from TRBV30 and TRBJ1-1; no clear D. Germline loops: CDR1 GTSNPN, CDR2 SVGIG (reference sequence). The CDR3 has 14 residues. Between the trimmed V and J ends, which lost 4 bases and 0 bases, there was a span of 12 bases. The CDR3 protein is CAWIRQALNTEAFF. The CDR3 DNA reads TGTGCCTGGATTCGGCAGGCCTTGAACACTGAAGCTTTCTTT.

This clone was counted many times. This chain links TRBV7-9 with TRBJ2-7; possible D gene TRBD1, 6 bases. Between the trimmed V and J ends, which lost 3 bases and 1 base, there was a span of 7 bases. CDR1 is SEHNR, CDR2 FQNEAQ, per germline (reference sequence). This CDR3 is 13 amino acids long. This CDR3 reads CASSFGQSYEQYF. DNA for the CDR3: TGTGCCAGCAGCTTCGGACAGTCCTACGAGCAGTACTTC.

This clone was seen ten or more times. J is TRBJ2-1 and V is TRBV4-1; D gene ambiguous. CDR1 is MGHRA and CDR2 is YSYEKL in the germline V gene. This CDR3 is built from 17 residues. The ends were cut back, 0 bases at V and 0 bases at J, with 12 bases in the middle. CDR3 amino acids: CASSQDTLTFSYNEQFF. In nucleotides, the CDR3 is TGCGCCAGCAGCCAAGACACCCTAACATTCTCCTACAATGAGCAGTTCTTC.

This clone was counted ten times or more. The chain uses TRBV20-1 and TRBJ2-4, with no clear D. CDR1 is DFQATT, CDR2 SNEGSKA, per germline (reference sequence). The CDR3 length is 14 residues. V was clipped by 5 bases and J by 1 base, with 12 bases between them. The CDR3: CSAPTPLAKNIQYF. The CDR3 DNA reads as TGCAGTGCTCCAACCCCTCTGGCCAAAAACATTCAGTACTTC.

This clone was counted ten times or more. This chain uses TRBV3-1 with TRBJ1-6, with 7 bases aligning to TRBD1. Germline lookup yields CDR1 LGHDT and CDR2 YNNKEL (reference sequence). V lost 3 bases, J lost 8 bases, and 7 bases stayed unmatched. The CDR3 contains 15 residues. The CDR3 DNA reads as TGTGCCAGCAGCCAGGATTTCAGGGGGGATTCACCCCTCCACTTT. Encoded protein: CASSQDFRGDSPLHF. Full variable domain (remainder filled in from reference TRBV3-1 and TRBJ1-6): DTAVSQTPKYLVTQMGNDKSIKCEQNLGHDTMYWYKQDSKKFLKIMFSYNNKELIINETVPNRFSPKSPDKAHLNLHINSLELGDSAVYFCASSQDFRGDSPLHFGNGTRLTVT.

This clone was recorded many times. Germline and junction disagree at one end, which may indicate a read error. This chain connects TRBV7-7 to TRBJ2-1; 9 nucleotides match TRBD2. This CDR3 has 15 amino acids. The germline gives CDR1 SSHAT, CDR2 FNYEAQ (reference sequence). This chain's CDR3 is CASSAGTSSYNEQFF. The CDR3 DNA sequence: TGTGCTAGCAGCGCCGGGACTAGCAGCTACAATGAGCAGTTCTTC.

In this sample, this clone turned up a few times. This chain uses TRBV28 with TRBJ2-5; 7 bases are a match to TRBD1. V shed 5 bases and J 4 bases; nucleotides not matched to a gene: 7. The germline CDR1 and CDR2 sequences are MDHEN and SYDVKM. The CDR3 is 14 residues long. CDR3: CASSRLTGSETQYF. For the CDR3, the DNA is TGTGCCAGCAGTCGTTTGACAGGGTCAGAGACCCAGTACTTC.

This clone appeared many times. The V gene is TRBV14, the J gene TRBJ1-2; no clear D gene. The CDR3 has 13 residues. V dropped 2 bases and J dropped 2 bases, with 6 bases sitting between them. Germline CDR1 is SGHDN and CDR2 is FVKESK. The chain's CDR3 is CASSQYVNYGYTF. In DNA form, the CDR3 reads TGTGCCAGCAGCCAATACGTCAACTATGGCTACACCTTC.

In its sample, this clone was seen many times. Within the sample, other DNA sequences also encode this same CDR3. The rearrangement joins TRBV7-6 to TRBJ2-1, with 11 bases lining up with TRBD2. Germline CDR1 is SGHVS and CDR2 is FNYEAQ. Trimming at V came to 5 bases and at J to 5 bases, leaving 5 bases not matched to a gene. CDR3 length: 15 amino acids. The chain's CDR3 is CASSPGLAANNEQFF. CDR3 coding DNA: TGTGCCAGCAGCCCGGGACTAGCGGCAAACAATGAGCAGTTCTTC.

This clone was recorded a few times. The rearrangement joins TRBV11-3 to TRBJ2-3, with 7 positions matching TRBD2. The CDR3 has 13 amino acids. Germline V gives CDR1 SGHNT, CDR2 YENEEA. V trimming: 5 bases; J trimming: 3 bases; junction bases outside the gene matches: 2. CDR3 coding DNA: TGTGCCAGCAGCCGGCGGGGGACAGATACGCAGTATTTT. Amino acids: CASSRRGTDTQYF. Variable domain in full (rest from reference TRBV11-3 and TRBJ2-3): EAGVVQSPRYKIIEKKQPVAFWCNPISGHNTLYWYLQNLGQGPELLIRYENEEAVDDSQLPKDRFSAERLKGVDSTLKIQPAELGDSAVYLCASSRRGTDTQYFGPGTRLTVL.

This clone was seen more than once but under ten times. This chain connects TRBV2 to TRBJ2-7; TRBD2 agrees at 11 bases. Germline CDR1 and CDR2: SNHLY and FYNNEI. The CDR3 loop spans 13 amino acids. J gave up 2 bases and V 6 bases, and 0 bases lay outside the gene matches. The CDR3 reads CASRGLAAYEQYF. The CDR3 DNA reads TGTGCCAGCAGGGGACTAGCGGCCTACGAGCAGTACTTC.

This clone was recorded many times. The gene calls are TRBV27 and TRBJ2-1; 8 nucleotides agree with TRBD2. CDR1 and CDR2 (germline): MNHEY, SMNVEV (reference sequence). V dropped 4 bases and J dropped 6; count of bases not matched to a gene: 11. The CDR3 is made up of 16 amino acids. The CDR3 region is CASSSTIAGRPNEQFF. CDR3 coding DNA: TGTGCCAGCAGTTCAACTATAGCGGGACGACCCAATGAGCAGTTCTTC.

A few counts support this clone. The rearrangement uses TRBV28 and TRBJ2-3; either TRBD1 or TRBD2 may supply D (5 bases each). The V and J ends lost 7 bases and 0 bases respectively, with 29 bases between them. Looked up from germline, CDR1 is MDHEN and CDR2 is SYDVKM. This CDR3 contains 20 residues. The CDR3 spells CASTPRPGRRMGSSTDTQYF. CDR3 in DNA: TGTGCCAGCACCCCCCGGCCGGGGCGGCGAATGGGGTCTAGCACAGATACGCAGTATTTT.

This clone has more than one count but fewer than ten. This chain connects TRBV6-2 or TRBV6-3 to TRBJ1-1; 7 bases align to TRBD1. The germline gives CDR1 MNHEY, CDR2 SVGEGT. CDR3 size: 14 residues. V was pared by 2 bases and J by 2 bases, with 2 bases of the junction left unmatched. In DNA, the CDR3 is TGTGCCAGCAGTTACGGAGGGGGCAACACTGAAGCTTTCTTT. It translates to CASSYGGGNTEAFF.